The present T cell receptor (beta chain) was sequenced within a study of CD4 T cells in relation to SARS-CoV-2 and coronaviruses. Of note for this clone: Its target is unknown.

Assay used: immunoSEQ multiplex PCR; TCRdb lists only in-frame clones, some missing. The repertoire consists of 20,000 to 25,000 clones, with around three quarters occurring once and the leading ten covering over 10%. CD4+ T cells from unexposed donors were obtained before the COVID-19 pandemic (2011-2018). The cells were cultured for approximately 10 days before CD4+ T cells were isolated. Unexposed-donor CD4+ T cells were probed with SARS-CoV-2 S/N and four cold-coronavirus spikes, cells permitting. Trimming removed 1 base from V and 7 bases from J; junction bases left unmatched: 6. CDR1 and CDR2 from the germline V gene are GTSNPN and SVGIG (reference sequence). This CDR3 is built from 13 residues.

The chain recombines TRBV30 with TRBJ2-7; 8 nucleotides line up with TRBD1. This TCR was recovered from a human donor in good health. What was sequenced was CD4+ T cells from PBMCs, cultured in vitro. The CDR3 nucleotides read TGTGCCTGGAGTGGGGCAGGGGGCAGGGAGCAGTACTTC. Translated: CAWSGAGGREQYF. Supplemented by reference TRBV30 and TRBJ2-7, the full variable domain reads SQTIHQWPATLVQPVGSPLSLECTVEGTSNPNLYWYRQAAGRGLQLLFYSVGIGQISSEVPQNLSASRPQDRQFILSSKKLLLSDSGFYLCAWSGAGGREQYFGPGTRLTVT.